This T cell receptor beta chain was identified during a study of identical twins (dated by TCRdb to the mid-2010s). Study-level background: TCR alpha and beta repertoires from monozygotic twins, unrelated adults of various ages and cord blood were deep-sequenced to test whether fetal clonotypes persist. To rule out contamination, the twin experiments were replicated at different times with different library preparation protocols.

The full study reports these points: In monozygotic twins, recombination models systematically underestimated out-of-frame TCR alpha sharing, but the models matched the sharing seen between unrelated individuals. Abundant cord blood beta clonotypes had fewer insertions, young adult naive repertoires showed a similar but weaker trend, and memory repertoires showed no such trend. Because the same donors could not be followed over many years, conclusions were based on cross-sectional statistical analysis. A weaker excess of twin sharing was found in beta out-of-frame sequences because the signal-to-noise ratio was lowered by fewer shared sequences. Compared with coincidental sharing between unrelated individuals, out-of-frame TCR alpha sequences shared between twins showed an excess of sequences with low generation probability. Zero-insertion analyses could be partly confounded by invariant T cells such as MAIT and iNKT, although diverse VJ usage argued against such confounding for most clonotypes.

The receptor library was made with 5' RACE. Sequencer: Illumina HiSeq 2000. A universal primer binding site was added through template switching, and the final cDNA carried a unique molecular identifier so that TCR cDNA molecules could be counted accurately. Specific primers in the conserved constant-segment region were used to synthesize first-strand cDNA for TCR alpha and beta chains. To control for contamination, every cDNA library was double barcoded, receiving both a SMART-Mk sample barcode and Illumina barcodes. TruSeq adapter sequences, together with Illumina sample barcodes, were added in two successive PCR steps. The Illumina HiSeq platform was used with custom primers to sequence TCR alpha and beta cDNA libraries. On the authors' methods: Unique molecular identifiers were extracted from raw reads with MiGEC, and CDR3 positions were determined with MiXCR. For each individual, recombination models were inferred using an EM algorithm with the repgenHMM and IGoR tools. The analysis of shared clonotypes was done with the tcR package in R, with sharing normalized by the product of cloneset sizes. To study raw recombination free of thymic and clonal selection effects, out-of-frame nonproductive sequences were analyzed. TCRdb applied fastp at Q25 and MiXCR to the public reads, then kept only in-frame beta chains. Merged by CDR3 protein, the rows form single entries marked with the most common genes and DNA. The authors' filters were not applied to this entry. In all, the sample holds roughly 700,000 distinct CDR3 sequences, and 8.5% to 9.5% of those were seen once. 0.85% to 1% of the sample belongs to the ten largest clones.

V is cut by 1 base and J by 5 bases, and the space between the germline ends is 10 bases. The CDR3 contains 14 residues, cysteine and phenylalanine counted. The retained sequence is limited to the CDR3, 42 bases, with the frame set at the first base. According to the germline V gene, CDR1 reads SGHDT and CDR2 reads YYEEEE. Only healthy Caucasian donors were included. The twin cohort comprised three pairs of female monozygotic twins, all aged roughly 18 to 30 years. Peripheral blood mononuclear cells were the source from which RNA for the TCR libraries was isolated. This clonotype was detected many times. Its antigen specificity is not known. No base qualities exist here, and no much larger clone lies one base off it. The sample also formed part of further work on yellow fever vaccine responses in identical twins. The second investigation adds: According to the authors, the vaccine-induced T cell response in identical twins seemed to be partly convergent and partly specific to each individual. The study precisely tracked vaccine-responding T cell clones in identical twins.

This receptor was obtained from a young woman in good health. The sequenced material came from PBMCs. The chain is assembled from TRBV5-6 and TRBJ2-1; there is no confident call for the D gene. The CDR3 has the sequence CASSLRRFNNEQFF. The DNA sequence is TGTGCCAGCAGCTTGAGGCGGTTTAACAATGAGCAGTTCTTC.